Given below is one T cell receptor beta chain in context. J lost 6 bases, V lost 3 bases, and 5 bases had no gene match. CDR3 length equals 14 residues. The germline V gene has CDR1 MNHEY and CDR2 SVGAGI. The data are from a study of Ad26.COV2.S vaccination and SARS-CoV-2 variants. Study information: Ad26.COV2.S shots went into the muscle once or twice, 56 days apart.

Treatment given: 19 received Ad26.COV2.S at low or high dose, single or two shots; 5 received placebo; per-sample allocation not given. Sampling was done on day 63 after the first vaccine or placebo injection. Produced via immunoSEQ multiplex PCR; TCRdb's table is partial and in-frame only. The sample includes 330,000 or so clones, 90% of them seen just once. The V gene is TRBV6-5, the J gene TRBJ1-1; 9 nucleotides agree with TRBD1. This sequence originates from a person between 18 and 60 years old who received the Ad26.COV2.S COVID-19 vaccine or a placebo. The material was peripheral blood, obtained in a trial of Ad26.COV2.S vaccine versus placebo. The chain's CDR3 is CASSYGQGYSEAFF. CDR3 bases: TGTGCCAGCAGTTATGGACAGGGGTATTCTGAAGCTTTCTTT.